One and the same sample provided the 29 T cell receptor beta chains below, sequenced in a study of beta chain features in type 1 diabetes. The investigators reverse transcribed all of the isolated RNA, so they sequenced expressed TCRB transcripts. Generated by immunoSEQ multiplex PCR, the TCRdb table keeps only in-frame clones and is missing some. The sample contains about 320,000 clones, around 13% of which appear only once. Sequencing used central memory CD4+ T cells from blood. Receptors originate from a man under 40 in good health.

This chain joins TRBV7-2 and TRBJ1-2, with 8 bases matching TRBD1. J lost 5 bases, V lost 5 bases, and 7 bases had no gene match. CDR3 length equals 14 residues. Per the germline V gene, CDR1 is SGHTA and CDR2 is FQGNSA. This CDR3 is CASSEDRVWYGYTF. CDR3 in DNA: TGTGCCAGCAGCGAGGACAGGGTGTGGTATGGCTACACCTTC.

This clone was counted a few times. This rearrangement joins TRBV10-2 to TRBJ2-3, with D perhaps matching TRBD2 (7 bases). Trimming stripped 2 bases from V and 3 bases from J, with 9 bases between. The CDR3 has 14 amino acids. Germline V gene sequence: CDR1 WSHSY, CDR2 SAAADI. As DNA, the CDR3 is TGCGCCAGCAGTGAGGAGGGGGGGACAGATACGCAGTATTTT. This translates into CASSEEGGTDTQYF.

The table lists this clone with a few counts. This same CDR3 is encoded by further DNA sequences in the sample. The rearrangement uses TRBV6-1 and TRBJ2-3; TRBD2 might be the D (6 bases). The CDR3 length is 14 residues. With 2 bases removed from V and 2 bases from J, the gap between germline ends came to 8 bases. Germline loops: CDR1 MNHNS, CDR2 SASEGT. The CDR3 reads CASSERDSTDTQYF. CDR3 DNA: TGTGCCAGCAGTGAACGGGACTCCACAGATACGCAGTATTTT.

This clone occurred a few times. The CDR3 nucleotides read TGTGCCAGCAGCTTAGTAACAGGGGTCGCTCAGCCCCAGCATTTT. It codes for CASSLVTGVAQPQHF. V and J are TRBV11-2 and TRBJ1-5; 7 bases align to TRBD1. V trimming: 1 base; J trimming: 6 bases; junction bases outside the gene matches: 6. From germline, CDR1 is SGHAT and CDR2 FQNNGV. CDR3 length: 15 amino acids.

The chain combines TRBV18 with TRBJ1-6, with unresolved D. CDR1 is KGHSH, CDR2 LQKENI, per germline. The CDR3 is 15 amino acids. With 3 bases removed from V and 5 bases from J, the gap between germline ends came to 11 bases. In DNA, the CDR3 is TGTGCCAGCTCACCGGTCCGAGGCAATAATTCACCCCTCCACTTT. Its translation: CASSPVRGNNSPLHF.

The chain employs TRBV11-2 and TRBJ1-4; D might be TRBD1 (6 bases). The germline V gene encodes CDR1 SGHAT and CDR2 FQNNGV. The CDR3 loop spans 16 amino acids. Deletions cut 5 bases from V and 0 bases from J, with 13 bases between. CDR3 DNA: TGTGCCAGCAGCATAGGAGGACAGCCAACTAATGAAAAACTGTTTTTT. Encoded protein: CASSIGGQPTNEKLFF.

Only one count was recorded for this clone. The chain has TRBV6-6 and TRBJ1-5; no firm D call. V lost 2 bases and J 2 bases, leaving 13 bases between the germline ends. CDR1 MNHNY and CDR2 SVGAGI come from the germline V gene (reference sequence). This CDR3 has 16 amino acids. The CDR3 reads CASSYVVMAGNQPQHF. The CDR3 DNA reads TGTGCCAGCAGTTACGTTGTCATGGCGGGCAATCAGCCCCAGCATTTT.

This clone was seen only a few times. Within the sample, other DNA sequences also encode this same CDR3. The rearrangement uses TRBV9 and TRBJ2-2, with D possibly being TRBD1 or TRBD2 (6 bases each). This CDR3 is 17 amino acids long. Germline CDR1 reads SGDLS; CDR2 reads YYNGEE. Trimming left V 1 base short and J 4 bases short, with 17 bases between. Written as DNA, the CDR3 is TGTGCCAGCAGCGTATCCGGGGGCGCCGGGGGCACCGGGGAGCTGTTTTTT. Translation gives CASSVSGGAGGTGELFF.

The V gene is TRBV27, the J gene TRBJ2-6; no firm D call. Trimming took 3 bases from V and 0 from J, leaving 6 bases between them. This CDR3 is 15 amino acids long. Germline CDR1 reads MNHEY; CDR2 reads SMNVEV (reference sequence). The CDR3 region has the DNA TGTGCCAGCAGTTTGAAGGGCTCTGGGGCCAACGTCCTGACTTTC. It yields the protein CASSLKGSGANVLTF. The full variable domain, its missing parts supplied by reference TRBV27 and TRBJ2-6, is EAQVTQNPRYLITVTGKKLTVTCSQNMNHEYMSWYRQDPGLGLRQIYYSMNVEVTDKGDVPEGYKVSRKEKRNFPLILESPSPNQTSLYFCASSLKGSGANVLTFGAGSRLTVL.

This clone was detected only a few times. This chain joins TRBV7-3 and TRBJ2-5; 7 bases are shared with TRBD2. Germline V gene lookup returns CDR1 SGHTA and CDR2 FQGTGA. This CDR3 is 15 amino acids long. V gave up 0 bases and J gave up 1 base; unmatched junction bases: 2. CDR3 nucleotide sequence: TGTGCCAGCAGCTTAACGGGGGGGTCCCAAGAGACCCAGTACTTC. Protein product: CASSLTGGSQETQYF.

The chain employs TRBV12-2 and TRBJ2-7. TRBV12-2 is a documented pseudogene. The CDR3 has 13 residues. As DNA, the CDR3 is TGTGCCAGCAGTTCGGACGCCGACGACGAGCAGTACTTC. Its translation: CASSSDADDEQYF.

This CDR3 is CASSLGGAEANYGYTF. In DNA, the CDR3 is TGTGCCAGCAGCCTGGGCGGGGCAGAAGCTAACTATGGCTACACCTTC. The gene calls are TRBV7-2 and TRBJ1-2, with TRBD1 as a possible D gene (5 bases). V was shortened by 5 bases and J by 0 bases, with 16 bases between the two germline ends. Per the germline V gene, CDR1 is SGHTA and CDR2 is FQGNSA. This CDR3 has 16 amino acids.

The sample holds a few counts of this clone. The genes are TRBV6-5 and TRBJ1-4, with D possibly being TRBD1 (6 bases). The CDR3 is made up of 14 amino acids. Germline CDR1 MNHEY, CDR2 SVGAGI. Trimming left V 5 bases short and J 11 bases short, with 18 bases between. The CDR3 reads CASSDGMTGLKLFF. As DNA, the CDR3 is TGTGCCAGCAGTGACGGGATGACAGGCCTTAAACTGTTTTTT.

This chain connects TRBV15 to TRBJ2-7; 9 bases match TRBD1. The CDR3 consists of 14 residues. CDR1 is LNHNV and CDR2 is YYDKDF in the germline V gene (reference sequence). The junction had 2 bases not matched to a gene; V was cut back by 3 bases and J by 2 bases. CDR3 nucleotides: TGTGCCACCAGCAGGACAGGGGGGGCCTACGAGCAGTACTTC. As protein: CATSRTGGAYEQYF.

The table lists this clone with a few counts. The rearrangement uses TRBV19 and TRBJ2-7, with D perhaps assigned TRBD1 or TRBD2 (6 bases each). Trimming removed 3 bases at V and 6 bases at J, with 15 bases between. From germline, CDR1 is LNHDA and CDR2 SQIVND (reference sequence). The CDR3 runs to 14 residues. The CDR3 DNA sequence: TGTGCCAGTAGTATTCGGGGGCCCTCCCGCGAGCAGTACTTC. It is translated as CASSIRGPSREQYF. The entire variable domain, with the rest obtained from reference TRBV19 and TRBJ2-7, is as follows: DGGITQSPKYLFRKEGQNVTLSCEQNLNHDAMYWYRQDPGQGLRLIYYSQIVNDFQKGDIAEGYSVSREKKESFPLTVTSAQKNPTAFYLCASSIRGPSREQYFGPGTRLTVT.

The chain is built from TRBV6-5 and TRBJ2-5, with TRBD2 matching over 9 bases. CDR1 MNHEY and CDR2 SVGAGI come from the germline V gene. J gave up 2 bases and V 0 bases, and 4 bases lay outside the gene matches. The CDR3 spans 16 residues. CDR3 loop: CASSYSASGIQETQYF. CDR3 DNA sequence: TGTGCCAGCAGTTACTCTGCTAGCGGGATTCAAGAGACCCAGTACTTC.

This clone was found a few times. The chain employs TRBV4-2 and TRBJ1-5, with 9 bases aligning to TRBD1. J was trimmed by 2 bases and V by 3 bases; bases with no gene match: 5. The CDR3 is made up of 16 amino acids. CDR1 and CDR2 from the germline V gene are LGHNA and YNFKEQ. This CDR3 reads CASSQGGTGRNQPQHF. Here the CDR3 DNA reads TGTGCCAGCAGCCAGGGGGGGACAGGGCGCAATCAGCCCCAGCATTTT.

This clone was detected only a few times. This chain connects TRBV10-3 to TRBJ2-1; no clear D gene. This CDR3 is 11 amino acids long. Trimming removed 4 bases from V and 9 bases from J, with 7 bases in between. Germline V gives CDR1 ENHRY, CDR2 SYGVKD. CDR3 residues: CAISGASEQFF. The CDR3 DNA is TGTGCCATCAGTGGAGCAAGTGAGCAGTTCTTC.

This clone turned up a few times. The V and J genes are TRBV5-6 and TRBJ2-5, with D possibly matching TRBD2 (6 bases). The V gene's germline CDR1 is SGHDT and CDR2 YYEEEE. This CDR3 comprises 14 residues. With 3 bases removed from V and 5 bases from J, the gap between germline ends came to 14 bases. This chain's CDR3 is CASSSVAVEETQYF. The CDR3 nucleotides read TGTGCCAGCAGCTCCGTAGCGGTCGAGGAGACCCAGTACTTC.

Many counts were recorded for this clone. This chain links TRBV2 with TRBJ2-3; no firm D call. Germline V gives CDR1 SNHLY, CDR2 FYNNEI. V was clipped by 8 bases and J by 6 bases, with 12 bases between them. This CDR3 contains 12 residues. The CDR3 loop reads CASSIGWDTQYF. CDR3 bases: TGTGCCAGCTCGATTGGATGGGATACGCAGTATTTT.

This clone was observed a few times. The genes are TRBV5-1 and TRBJ1-5, with 10 bases identical to TRBD1. The CDR3 covers 15 residues. The junction had 3 bases not matched to a gene; V was cut back by 0 bases and J by 6 bases. Germline lookup yields CDR1 SGHRS and CDR2 YFSETQ. In DNA form, the CDR3 reads TGCGCCAGCAGCTTGGAGGGACAGGGGAGTCAGCCCCAGCATTTT. Its protein product is CASSLEGQGSQPQHF.

This chain links TRBV29-1 with TRBJ2-5, with D hard to call. V gave up 4 bases and J gave up 4 bases, with 7 bases separating them. The CDR3 has 11 residues. Germline V gene data show CDR1 as SQVTM and CDR2 as ANQGSEA. CDR3 nucleotide sequence: TGCAGCGTTGTGACTGTAGAGACCCAGTACTTC. Residues: CSVVTVETQYF.

This clone was seen more than once but under ten times. The chain combines TRBV5-6 with TRBJ1-2; D uncertain. Germline lookup yields CDR1 SGHDT and CDR2 YYEEEE. The CDR3 runs to 15 residues. Trimming removed 3 bases from V and 4 bases from J, with 16 bases in between. The CDR3 nucleotides are TGTGCCAGCAGCTCAAAGGGAGCTGGCTTCTATGGCTACACCTTC. Protein product: CASSSKGAGFYGYTF.

V and J are TRBV6-5 and TRBJ2-1, with no clear D. The CDR3 contains 12 residues. Germline V gene data show CDR1 as MNHEY and CDR2 as SVGAGI. Trimming took 6 bases from V and 13 from J, leaving 16 bases between them. The CDR3 region is CASSDGSLSQFF. The CDR3 nucleotides read TGTGCCAGCAGCGACGGGTCCCTGTCCCAGTTCTTC.

The chain joins TRBV18 to TRBJ2-1, with D possibly being TRBD1 (5 bases). The germline CDR1 and CDR2 sequences are KGHSH and LQKENI. This CDR3 has 14 residues. Trimming removed 0 bases at V and 6 bases at J, with 9 bases between. CDR3 sequence reads: CASSPPVGVNEQFF. In DNA form, the CDR3 reads TGTGCCAGCTCACCACCCGTAGGGGTCAATGAGCAGTTCTTC. Full variable domain (rest looked up from reference TRBV18 and TRBJ2-1): NAGVMQNPRHLVRRRGQEARLRCSPMKGHSHVYWYRQLPEEGLKFMVYLQKENIIDESGMPKERFSAEFPKEGPSILRIQQVVRGDSAAYFCASSPPVGVNEQFFGPGTRLTVL.

A few counts support this clone. The V gene is TRBV7-2, the J gene TRBJ2-5; tentatively, D is TRBD2 (5 bases). This CDR3 is 14 amino acids long. Germline values: CDR1 SGHTA, CDR2 FQGNSA. V lost 5 bases and J 2 bases, leaving 12 bases between the germline ends. As DNA, the CDR3 is TGTGCCAGCAGCCTCAGACCGGGGCAAGAGACCCAGTACTTC. Translated, it gives CASSLRPGQETQYF.

Only a few counts were recorded for this clone. Other DNA sequences of this sample code for an identical CDR3. This rearrangement joins TRBV7-7 to TRBJ2-5, with TRBD2 matching over 7 bases. V shed 5 bases, J shed 4 bases, and the junction held 4 bases outside the gene matches. The germline CDR1 and CDR2 sequences are SSHAT and FNYEAQ (reference sequence). The CDR3 spans 13 residues. This CDR3 reads CASSLREGETQYF. CDR3 in DNA: TGTGCCAGCAGCCTCAGGGAGGGAGAGACCCAGTACTTC.

The sample holds a few counts of this clone. CDR3 nucleotide sequence: TGTGCCAGCAGTGACCAAACTGGGGCCAACGTCCTGACTTTC. Protein: CASSDQTGANVLTF. The chain links TRBV6-4 to TRBJ2-6; D gene uncertain. The CDR3 sequence is 14 residues long. Trimming took 2 bases from V and 2 from J, leaving 4 bases between them. Germline values: CDR1 MRHNA, CDR2 SNTAGT.

DNA for the CDR3: TGTGCCTGGAGCCTACACCAACCGGGACAAGACTATGGCTACACCTTC. Its protein is CAWSLHQPGQDYGYTF. The rearrangement joins TRBV30 to TRBJ1-2; a possible D gene is TRBD1 (6 bases). The V gene lost 3 bases and the J gene lost 3 bases, with 20 bases spanning the gap. The length of the CDR3 is 16 residues. CDR1 and CDR2 from the germline V gene are GTSNPN and SVGIG (reference sequence). The variable domain in full, completed from reference TRBV30 and TRBJ1-2, reads SQTIHQWPATLVQPVGSPLSLECTVEGTSNPNLYWYRQAAGRGLQLLFYSVGIGQISSEVPQNLSASRPQDRQFILSSKKLLLSDSGFYLCAWSLHQPGQDYGYTFGSGTRLTVV.